This is a list of T cell receptor beta chains from one sample in a study of blood T cell repertoires in COVID-19. Profiling relied on immunoSEQ multiplex PCR, and the TCRdb table lists in-frame clones only, not all of them. In the table there are approximately 240,000 clones, more than 65% of which are singletons. The sequenced material came from peripheral blood. Source of these receptors: a woman in her thirties or forties who had recovered from COVID-19. The CDR3 runs from the conserved cysteine through the conserved F or W. A D gene is named only where the DNA matches it firmly. Size tells how often a clone was seen (once, few, many) or the class of an expanded clone, and some rows leave it out.

d_call j_call clone_size v_call cdr3_aa cdr3_nt
. TRBJ2-7 few TRBV28 CASSLSGTYLYEQYF TGTGCCAGCAGTTTAAGCGGGACATACTTATACGAGCAGTACTTC
. TRBJ1-4 . TRBV5-8 CASSKNRATNEKLFF TGTGCCAGCAGCAAGAACAGGGCCACTAATGAAAAACTGTTTTTT
TRBD1 TRBJ1-1 . TRBV15 CATSRDLIWDRTLNTEAFF TGTGCCACCAGCAGAGACTTAATTTGGGACAGAACTCTGAACACTGAAGCTTTCTTT
. TRBJ1-4 once TRBV6-5 CASSYQGSNEKLFF TGTGCCAGCAGTTACCAGGGGAGTAATGAAAAACTGTTTTTT
. TRBJ1-4 . TRBV2 CASSFTLTNEKLFF TGTGCCAGCAGCTTTACTCTAACTAATGAAAAACTGTTTTTT
. TRBJ1-1 . TRBV11-2 CASSPPNTEAFF TGTGCCAGCAGCCCCCCAAACACTGAAGCTTTCTTT
TRBD1 TRBJ2-1 few TRBV18 CASSPDRDYNEQFF TGTGCCAGCTCGCCGGACAGGGACTACAATGAGCAGTTCTTC
. TRBJ1-6 few TRBV18 CASSPRTPGEVGNNSPLHF TGTGCCAGCTCACCACGAACTCCAGGGGAAGTAGGGAATAATTCACCCCTCCACTTT
TRBD1 TRBJ1-2 . TRBV5-6 CASSLGDRDRGYTF TGTGCCAGCAGCTTGGGAGACAGGGATCGTGGCTACACCTTC
. TRBJ2-7 . TRBV4-1 CASSQEPTGPSEQYF TGCGCCAGCAGCCAAGAACCGACAGGTCCCTCCGAGCAGTACTTC
. TRBJ1-5 . TRBV10-3 CAISQEGSSNQPQHF TGTGCCATCAGTCAGGAGGGGAGTAGCAATCAGCCCCAGCATTTT
. TRBJ1-1 . TRBV2 CASSDRGKSEAFF TGTGCCAGCAGTGACAGGGGAAAGTCTGAAGCTTTCTTT
. TRBJ2-7 . TRBV2 CASRTETYEQYF TGTGCCAGTAGGACAGAGACCTACGAGCAGTACTTC
TRBD2 TRBJ2-3 . TRBV6-4 CASSDSAGGRDTQYF TGTGCCAGCAGTGACTCTGCGGGGGGCAGAGATACGCAGTATTTT
. TRBJ2-7 . TRBV27 CASSLLGGSYEQYF TGTGCCAGCAGTTTATTGGGGGGCTCCTACGAGCAGTACTTC
TRBD1 TRBJ1-1 . TRBV2 CASRLYSGGEAFF TGTGCCAGCAGACTTTATTCAGGGGGCGAAGCTTTCTTT
. TRBJ1-2 . TRBV2 CASSEVRRLYGYTF TGTGCCAGCAGTGAAGTACGGCGGCTATATGGCTACACCTTC
. TRBJ2-3 . TRBV28 CASSLRTDTQYF TGTGCCAGCAGTCTCAGGACAGATACGCAGTATTTT
. TRBJ2-3 few TRBV28 CASSQILTDTQYF TGTGCCAGCAGCCAGATACTAACAGATACGCAGTATTTT
TRBD1 TRBJ1-1 . TRBV2 CASSPDRGRTEAFF TGTGCCAGCAGTCCGGACAGGGGAAGGACTGAAGCTTTCTTT
TRBD1 TRBJ1-4 . TRBV28 CASSPGRTGTNEKLFF TGTGCCAGCAGTCCGGGCCGGACAGGGACGAATGAAAAACTGTTTTTT
TRBD1 TRBJ2-2 . TRBV2 CASSGGQADTGELFF TGTGCCAGCAGTGGGGGACAGGCTGACACCGGGGAGCTGTTTTTT
TRBD1 TRBJ1-2 . TRBV7-9 CASSSDIRQGIYGYTF TGTGCCAGCAGCTCAGATATTCGACAGGGGATCTATGGCTACACCTTC
. TRBJ1-2 . TRBV28 CASTWTRGDYGYTF TGTGCCAGCACGTGGACAAGGGGCGACTATGGCTACACCTTC
TRBD1 TRBJ2-7 . TRBV24-1 CATSDLGQGRYEQYF TGTGCCACCAGTGATCTTGGACAGGGTCGCTACGAGCAGTACTTC
. TRBJ2-1 . TRBV6-2/TRBV6-3 CASSYSISGGRSYNEQFF TGTGCCAGCAGTTACTCGATTTCCGGGGGGCGCTCCTACAATGAGCAGTTCTTC
. TRBJ1-1 . TRBV3-1/TRBV3-2 CASRTHNEAFF TGTGCCAGCAGAACGCACAATGAAGCTTTCTTT
. TRBJ1-3 . TRBV12-5 CASGLRPEAGNTIYF TGTGCTAGTGGTCTTCGACCTGAGGCAGGAAACACCATATATTTT
TRBD2 TRBJ2-5 . TRBV2 CASRRTSGAETQYF TGTGCCAGCAGGCGGACTAGCGGGGCCGAGACCCAGTACTTC
TRBD1 TRBJ2-7 once TRBV3-1/TRBV3-2 CASSQALPGTGDHEQYF TGTGCCAGCAGCCAAGCTCTCCCCGGGACAGGGGACCACGAGCAGTACTTC
. TRBJ2-7 . TRBV9 CASSPPGAGAPPYEQYF TGTGCCAGCAGCCCCCCAGGGGCGGGGGCACCTCCGTACGAGCAGTACTTC
TRBD1 TRBJ1-3 . TRBV28 CASSFMPRDRTNGNTIYF TGTGCCAGCAGTTTTATGCCCCGGGACAGGACTAACGGAAACACCATATATTTT
TRBD1 TRBJ2-7 . TRBV10-3 CAISGWTGGFKEQYF TGTGCCATCAGTGGATGGACAGGGGGCTTTAAAGAGCAGTACTTC
. TRBJ2-2 . TRBV3-1/TRBV3-2 CASSAVRNTGELFF TGTGCCAGCAGCGCGGTCAGGAACACCGGGGAGCTGTTTTTT
. TRBJ1-5 . TRBV10-3 CAISEGGFQPQHF TGTGCCATCAGTGAAGGGGGTTTTCAGCCCCAGCATTTT
. TRBJ2-7 . TRBV4-3 CASSQVPSSYEQYF TGCGCCAGCAGCCAAGTTCCGAGCTCCTACGAGCAGTACTTC
. TRBJ2-1 . TRBV29-1 CSVSPGLYNEQFF TGCAGCGTTTCCCCGGGACTTTACAATGAGCAGTTCTTC
. TRBJ2-3 . TRBV3-1/TRBV3-2 CASSQDSPTAVSTDTQYF TGTGCCAGCAGCCAAGATTCCCCGACAGCTGTTAGCACAGATACGCAGTATTTT
TRBD1 TRBJ2-1 many TRBV5-1 CASSIRTGRDEQFF TGCGCCAGCAGCATAAGGACAGGGCGGGATGAGCAGTTCTTC